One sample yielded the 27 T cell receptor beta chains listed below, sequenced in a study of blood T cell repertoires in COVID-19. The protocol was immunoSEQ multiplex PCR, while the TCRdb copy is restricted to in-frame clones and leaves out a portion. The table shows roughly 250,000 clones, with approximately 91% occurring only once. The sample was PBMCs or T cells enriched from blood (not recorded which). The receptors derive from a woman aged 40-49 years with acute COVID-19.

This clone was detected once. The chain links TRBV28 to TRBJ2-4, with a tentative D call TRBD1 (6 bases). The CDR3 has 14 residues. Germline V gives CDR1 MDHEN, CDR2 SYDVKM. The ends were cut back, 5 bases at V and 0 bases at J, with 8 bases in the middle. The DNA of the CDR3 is TGTGCCAGCAGTCGACAGGCAGCCAAAAACATTCAGTACTTC. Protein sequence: CASSRQAAKNIQYF.

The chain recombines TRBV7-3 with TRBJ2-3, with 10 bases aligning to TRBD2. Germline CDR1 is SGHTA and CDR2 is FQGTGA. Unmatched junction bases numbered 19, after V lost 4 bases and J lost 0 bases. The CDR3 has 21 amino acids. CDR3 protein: CASSSYNLLAGEYSSTDTQYF. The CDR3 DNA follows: TGTGCCAGCAGCTCATACAATTTGCTAGCGGGAGAGTATTCTAGCACAGATACGCAGTATTTT. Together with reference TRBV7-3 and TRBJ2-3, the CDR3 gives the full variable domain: GAGVSQTPSNKVTEKGKYVELRCDPISGHTALYWYRQSLGQGPEFLIYFQGTGAADDSGLPNDRFFAVRPEGSVSTLKIQRTERGDSAVYLCASSSYNLLAGEYSSTDTQYFGPGTRLTVL.

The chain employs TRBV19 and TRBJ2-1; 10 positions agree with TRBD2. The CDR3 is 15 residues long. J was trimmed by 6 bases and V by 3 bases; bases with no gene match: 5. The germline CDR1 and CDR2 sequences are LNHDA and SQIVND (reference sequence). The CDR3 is CASSITTSGINEQFF. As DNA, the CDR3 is TGTGCCAGTAGTATCACAACTAGCGGGATCAATGAGCAGTTCTTC.

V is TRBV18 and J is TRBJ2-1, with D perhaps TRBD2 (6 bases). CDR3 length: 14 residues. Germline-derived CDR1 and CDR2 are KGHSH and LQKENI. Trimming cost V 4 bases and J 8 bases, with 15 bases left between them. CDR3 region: CASSLAGLPYEQFF. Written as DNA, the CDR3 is TGTGCCAGCTCACTCGCGGGACTCCCCTATGAGCAGTTCTTC.

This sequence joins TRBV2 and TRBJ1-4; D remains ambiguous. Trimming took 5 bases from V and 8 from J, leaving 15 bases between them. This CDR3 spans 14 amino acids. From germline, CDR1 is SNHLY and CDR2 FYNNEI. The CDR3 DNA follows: TGTGCCAGCAGTTCTGGAGTAGGAGGCGAAAAACTGTTTTTT. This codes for CASSSGVGGEKLFF.

For the CDR3, the DNA is TGTGCCAGCAGCTTGAGGATCGCGAGCGGGAGAGGGAACACAGATACGCAGTATTTT. Protein product: CASSLRIASGRGNTDTQYF. The gene calls are TRBV5-5 and TRBJ2-3; 8 bases agree with TRBD2. Germline assignment: CDR1 SGHKS and CDR2 YYEKEE (reference sequence). Germline trimming cut 1 base from V and 2 bases from J; bases unmatched to any gene: 15. This CDR3 region has 19 residues.

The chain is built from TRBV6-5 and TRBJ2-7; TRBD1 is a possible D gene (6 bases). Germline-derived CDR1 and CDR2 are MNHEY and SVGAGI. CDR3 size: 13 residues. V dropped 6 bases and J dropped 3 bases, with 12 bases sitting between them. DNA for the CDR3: TGTGCCAGCAGCCAGGGGCTCTACTACGAGCAGTACTTC. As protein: CASSQGLYYEQYF.

CDR3 coding DNA: TGTGCCAGCACACTACCGGACAGCTCCTACGAGCAGTACTTC. Its protein product is CASTLPDSSYEQYF. The V gene is TRBV2, the J gene TRBJ2-7, with a possible D match to TRBD1 (6 bases). V dropped 7 bases and J dropped 0 bases, with 13 bases sitting between them. Germline V gives CDR1 SNHLY, CDR2 FYNNEI. This CDR3 has 14 residues.

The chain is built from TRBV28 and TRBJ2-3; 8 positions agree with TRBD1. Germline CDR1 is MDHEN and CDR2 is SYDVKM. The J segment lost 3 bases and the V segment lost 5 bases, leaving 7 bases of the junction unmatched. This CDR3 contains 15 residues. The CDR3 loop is CASSTGGLGTDTQYF. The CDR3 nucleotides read TGTGCCAGCAGTACAGGGGGGCTGGGGACAGATACGCAGTATTTT.

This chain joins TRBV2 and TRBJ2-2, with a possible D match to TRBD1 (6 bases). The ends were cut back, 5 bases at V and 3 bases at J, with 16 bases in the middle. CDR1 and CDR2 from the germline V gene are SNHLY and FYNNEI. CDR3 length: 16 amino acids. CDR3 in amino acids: CASSYTRDTHTGELFF. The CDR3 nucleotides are TGTGCCAGCAGTTATACCCGGGACACCCACACCGGGGAGCTGTTTTTT.

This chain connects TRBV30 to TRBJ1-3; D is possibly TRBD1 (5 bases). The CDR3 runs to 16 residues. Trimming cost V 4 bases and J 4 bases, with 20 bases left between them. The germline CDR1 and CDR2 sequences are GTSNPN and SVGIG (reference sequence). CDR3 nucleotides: TGTGCCTGGAAGTACGGGGCCGGAGGGTCCGGAAACACCATATATTTT. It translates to CAWKYGAGGSGNTIYF.

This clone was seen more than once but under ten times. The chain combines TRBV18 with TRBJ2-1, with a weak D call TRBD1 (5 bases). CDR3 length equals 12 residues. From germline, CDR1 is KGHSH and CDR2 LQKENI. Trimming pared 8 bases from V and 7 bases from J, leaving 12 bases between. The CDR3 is CASLAQGNEQFF. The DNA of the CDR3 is TGTGCCAGCCTTGCTCAGGGAAATGAGCAGTTCTTC.

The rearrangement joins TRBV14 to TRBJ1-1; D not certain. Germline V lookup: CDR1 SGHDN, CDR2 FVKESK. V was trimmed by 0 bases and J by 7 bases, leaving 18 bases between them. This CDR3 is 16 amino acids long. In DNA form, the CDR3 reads TGTGCCAGCAGCCAAGACCCTAGGTCGGTGGTTGGTGAAGCTTTCTTT. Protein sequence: CASSQDPRSVVGEAFF.

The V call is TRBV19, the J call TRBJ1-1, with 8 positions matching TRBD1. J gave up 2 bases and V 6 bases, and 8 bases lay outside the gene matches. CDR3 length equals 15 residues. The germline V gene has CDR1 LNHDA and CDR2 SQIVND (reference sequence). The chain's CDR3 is CASSQLDRVNTEAFF. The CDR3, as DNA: TGTGCCAGTAGCCAATTGGACAGGGTAAACACTGAAGCTTTCTTT. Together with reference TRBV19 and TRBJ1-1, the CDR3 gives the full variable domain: DGGITQSPKYLFRKEGQNVTLSCEQNLNHDAMYWYRQDPGQGLRLIYYSQIVNDFQKGDIAEGYSVSREKKESFPLTVTSAQKNPTAFYLCASSQLDRVNTEAFFGQGTRLTVV.

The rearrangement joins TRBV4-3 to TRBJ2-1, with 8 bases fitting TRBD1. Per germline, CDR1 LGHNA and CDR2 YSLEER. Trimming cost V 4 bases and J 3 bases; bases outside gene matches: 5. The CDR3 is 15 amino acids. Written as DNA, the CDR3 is TGCGCCAGCAGCCCCGGGACAGGAGACTACAATGAGCAGTTCTTC. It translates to CASSPGTGDYNEQFF.

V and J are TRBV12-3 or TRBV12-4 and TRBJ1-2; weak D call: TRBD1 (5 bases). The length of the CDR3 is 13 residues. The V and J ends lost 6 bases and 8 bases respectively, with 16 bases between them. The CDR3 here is CASSAPHQGGYTF. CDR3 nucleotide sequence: TGTGCCAGCAGCGCCCCACACCAGGGAGGCTACACCTTC.

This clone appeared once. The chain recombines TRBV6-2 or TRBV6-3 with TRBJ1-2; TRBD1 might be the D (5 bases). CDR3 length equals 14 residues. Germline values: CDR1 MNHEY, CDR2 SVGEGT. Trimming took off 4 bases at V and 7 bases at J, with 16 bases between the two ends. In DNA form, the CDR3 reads TGTGCCAGCAGTTCCGTAGGGGCGCCGAGTGGCTACACCTTC. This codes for CASSSVGAPSGYTF.

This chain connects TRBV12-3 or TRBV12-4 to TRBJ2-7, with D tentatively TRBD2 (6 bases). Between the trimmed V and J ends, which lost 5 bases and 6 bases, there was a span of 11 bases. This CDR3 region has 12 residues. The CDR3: CASSPAGREQYF. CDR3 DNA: TGTGCCAGCAGTCCCGCGGGACGCGAGCAGTACTTC.

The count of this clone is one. CDR3 protein: CASSQAADRENIQYF. In DNA form, the CDR3 reads TGCGCCAGCAGCCAAGCCGCCGACAGGGAAAACATTCAGTACTTC. V is TRBV4-1 and J is TRBJ2-4; 7 positions agree with TRBD1. Germline values: CDR1 MGHRA, CDR2 YSYEKL. V gave up 1 base and J gave up 5 bases; unmatched junction bases: 5. CDR3 length: 15 residues.

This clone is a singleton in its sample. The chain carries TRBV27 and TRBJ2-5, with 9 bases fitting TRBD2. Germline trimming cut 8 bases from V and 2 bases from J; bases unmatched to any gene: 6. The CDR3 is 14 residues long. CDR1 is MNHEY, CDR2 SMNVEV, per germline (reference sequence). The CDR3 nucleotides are TGTGCCAGCTCCTCCCTAGCGGGGCAAGAGACCCAGTACTTC. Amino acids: CASSSLAGQETQYF.

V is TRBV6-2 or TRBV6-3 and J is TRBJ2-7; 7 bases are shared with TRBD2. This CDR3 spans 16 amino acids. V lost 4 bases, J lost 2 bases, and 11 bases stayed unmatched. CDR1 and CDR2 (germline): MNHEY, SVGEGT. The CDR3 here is CASSSGALANTYEQYF. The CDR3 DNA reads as TGTGCCAGCAGTTCCGGTGCACTAGCGAATACCTACGAGCAGTACTTC.

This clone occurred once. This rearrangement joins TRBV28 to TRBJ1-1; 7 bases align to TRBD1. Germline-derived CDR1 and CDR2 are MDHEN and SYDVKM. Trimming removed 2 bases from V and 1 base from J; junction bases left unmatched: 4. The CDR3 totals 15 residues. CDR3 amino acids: CASSLIRGPNTEAFF. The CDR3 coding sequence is TGTGCCAGCAGTTTAATTAGGGGGCCGAACACTGAAGCTTTCTTT. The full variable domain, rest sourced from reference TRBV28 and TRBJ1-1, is DVKVTQSSRYLVKRTGEKVFLECVQDMDHENMFWYRQDPGLGLRLIYFSYDVKMKEKGDIPEGYSVSREKKERFSLILESASTNQTSMYLCASSLIRGPNTEAFFGQGTRLTVV.

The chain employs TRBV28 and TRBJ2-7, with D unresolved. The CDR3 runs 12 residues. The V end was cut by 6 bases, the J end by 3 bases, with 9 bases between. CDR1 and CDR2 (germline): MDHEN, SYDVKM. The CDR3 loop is CASSRSGYEQYF. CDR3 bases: TGTGCCAGCAGCCGGTCCGGCTACGAGCAGTACTTC.

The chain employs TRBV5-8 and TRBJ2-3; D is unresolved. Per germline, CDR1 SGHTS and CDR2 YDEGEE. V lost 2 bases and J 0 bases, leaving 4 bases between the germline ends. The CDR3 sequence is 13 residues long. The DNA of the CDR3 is TGTGCCAGCAGCTTCTCTAGCACAGATACGCAGTATTTT. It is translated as CASSFSSTDTQYF.

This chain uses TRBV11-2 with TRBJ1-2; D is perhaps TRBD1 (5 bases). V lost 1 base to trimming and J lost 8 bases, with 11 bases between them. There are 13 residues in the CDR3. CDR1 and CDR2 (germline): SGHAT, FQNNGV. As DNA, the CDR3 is TGTGCCAGCAGCTTAGTCCAGGGTCAAGGCTACACCTTC. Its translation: CASSLVQGQGYTF.

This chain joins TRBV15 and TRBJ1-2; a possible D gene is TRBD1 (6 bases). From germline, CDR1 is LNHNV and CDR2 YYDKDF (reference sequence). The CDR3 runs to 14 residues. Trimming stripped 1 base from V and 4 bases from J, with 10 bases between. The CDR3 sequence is CATSRVGTPYGYTF. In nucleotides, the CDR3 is TGTGCCACCAGCAGAGTCGGGACACCCTATGGCTACACCTTC.

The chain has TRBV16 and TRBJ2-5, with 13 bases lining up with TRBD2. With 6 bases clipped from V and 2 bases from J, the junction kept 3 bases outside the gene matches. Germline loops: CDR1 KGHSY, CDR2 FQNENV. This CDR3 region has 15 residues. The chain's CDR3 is CASRQTSGGQETQYF. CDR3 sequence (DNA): TGTGCCAGCAGACAGACTAGCGGGGGGCAAGAGACCCAGTACTTC.